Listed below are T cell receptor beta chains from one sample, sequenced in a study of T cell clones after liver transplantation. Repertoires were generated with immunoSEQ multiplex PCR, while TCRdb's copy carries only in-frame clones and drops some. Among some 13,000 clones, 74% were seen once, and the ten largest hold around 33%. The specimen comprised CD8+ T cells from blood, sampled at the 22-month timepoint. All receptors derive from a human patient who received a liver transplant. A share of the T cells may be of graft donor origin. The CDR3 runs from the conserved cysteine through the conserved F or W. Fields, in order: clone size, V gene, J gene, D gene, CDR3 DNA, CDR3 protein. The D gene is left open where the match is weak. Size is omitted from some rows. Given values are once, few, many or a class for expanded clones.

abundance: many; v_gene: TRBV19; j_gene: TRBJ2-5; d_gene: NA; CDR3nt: TGTGCCAGTAGTATGAGCTCCCGCGGCCAAGAGACCCAGTACTTC; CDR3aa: CASSMSSRGQETQYF
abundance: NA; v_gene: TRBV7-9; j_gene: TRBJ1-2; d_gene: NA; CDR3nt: TGTGCCAGCAGCTTAGGGACGTCGGACTATGGCTACACCTTC; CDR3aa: CASSLGTSDYGYTF
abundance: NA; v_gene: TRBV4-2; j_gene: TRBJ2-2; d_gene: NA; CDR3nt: TGTGCCAGCAGCCAGACTAGATTCACCGGGGAGCTGTTTTTT; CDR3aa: CASSQTRFTGELFF
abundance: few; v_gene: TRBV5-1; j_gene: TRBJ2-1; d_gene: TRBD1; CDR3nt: TGCGCCAGCAGCTTTGGACCGGGACAGGGAGGCAATGAGCAGTTCTTC; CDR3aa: CASSFGPGQGGNEQFF
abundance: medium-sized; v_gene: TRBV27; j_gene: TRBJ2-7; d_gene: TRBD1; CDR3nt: TGTGCCAGCAGCTCCGGGACAGCCTTCCCCTACGAGCAGTACTTC; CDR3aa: CASSSGTAFPYEQYF
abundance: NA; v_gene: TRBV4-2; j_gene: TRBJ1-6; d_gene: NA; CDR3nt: TGTGCCAGCAGCCAACGGACGCCGGGTTCACCCCTCCACTTT; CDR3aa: CASSQRTPGSPLHF
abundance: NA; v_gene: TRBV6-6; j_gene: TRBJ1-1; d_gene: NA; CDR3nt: TGTGCCAGCAGTTACCCTTCAGACGGGGTCCCTGAAGCTTTCTTT; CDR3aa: CASSYPSDGVPEAFF
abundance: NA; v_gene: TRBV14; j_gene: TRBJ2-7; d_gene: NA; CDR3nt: TGTGCCAGCAGCCCGTCCCCCAGGTACGAGCAGTACTTC; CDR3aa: CASSPSPRYEQYF
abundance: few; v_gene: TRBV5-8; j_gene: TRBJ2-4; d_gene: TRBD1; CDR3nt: TGTGCCAGCACCCTGGGACAGTCCCTAGCCAAAAACATTCAGTACTTC; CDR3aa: CASTLGQSLAKNIQYF
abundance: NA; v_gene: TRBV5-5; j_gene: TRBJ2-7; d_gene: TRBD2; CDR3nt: TGTGCCAGCAGCCCCCGGGGACTAGCGAGCCACGAGCAGTACTTC; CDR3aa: CASSPRGLASHEQYF
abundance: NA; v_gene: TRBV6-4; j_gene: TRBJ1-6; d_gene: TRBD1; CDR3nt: TGTGCCAGCAGCTACGGGACAGGGGCTAATTCACCCCTCCACTTT; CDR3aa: CASSYGTGANSPLHF
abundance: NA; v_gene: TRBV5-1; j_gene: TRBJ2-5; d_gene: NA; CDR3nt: TGCGCCAGCAGCTCAGGAGGGGGGAAGTCGGAGACCCAGTACTTC; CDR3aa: CASSSGGGKSETQYF
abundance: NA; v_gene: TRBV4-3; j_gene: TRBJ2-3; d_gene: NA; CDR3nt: TGCGCCAGCAGCCAGGTGGATACGCAGTATTTT; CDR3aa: CASSQVDTQYF
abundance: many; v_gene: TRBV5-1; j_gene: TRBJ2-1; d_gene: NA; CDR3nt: TGCGCCAGCAGCTTCTCCTTGGGACAGGGGTCTAGCGGGAGACCGAATGAGCAGTTCTTC; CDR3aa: CASSFSLGQGSSGRPNEQFF
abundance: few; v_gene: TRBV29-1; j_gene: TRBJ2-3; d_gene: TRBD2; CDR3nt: TGCAGCGGCCAAGTAGAGGGACTAGCGGGGGGTCCGACAGATACGCAGTATTTT; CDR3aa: CSGQVEGLAGGPTDTQYF
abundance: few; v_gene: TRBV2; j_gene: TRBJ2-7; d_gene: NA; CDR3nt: TGTGCCAGTTCCGGGGACGAGCAGTACTTC; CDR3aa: CASSGDEQYF
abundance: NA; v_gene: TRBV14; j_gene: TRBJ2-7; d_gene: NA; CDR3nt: TGTGCCAGCAGCCAATCCCCACGTGGTGAGCAGTACTTC; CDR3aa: CASSQSPRGEQYF
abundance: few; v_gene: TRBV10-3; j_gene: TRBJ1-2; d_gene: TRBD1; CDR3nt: TGTGCCATCAGTGAAGGGGACAGGGGCGAGGGCTACACCTTC; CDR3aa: CAISEGDRGEGYTF
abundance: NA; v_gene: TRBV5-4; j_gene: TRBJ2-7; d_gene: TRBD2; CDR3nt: TGTGCCAGCACCAACGGGAGGGGGGGCCACGAGCAGTACTTC; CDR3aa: CASTNGRGGHEQYF
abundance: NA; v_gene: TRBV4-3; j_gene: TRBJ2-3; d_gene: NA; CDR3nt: TGCGCCAGCAGCTACGACATCCCTAGCACAGATACGCAGTATTTT; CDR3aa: CASSYDIPSTDTQYF
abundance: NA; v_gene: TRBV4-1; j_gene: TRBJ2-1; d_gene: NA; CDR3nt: TGCGCCAGCAGCCAAGCGGACCGGGAGCAGGATGAGCAGTTCTTC; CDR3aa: CASSQADREQDEQFF
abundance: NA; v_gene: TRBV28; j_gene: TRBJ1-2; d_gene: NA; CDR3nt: TGTGCCAGCAACCACCCCGTACAGGGTGCCTATGGCTACACCTTC; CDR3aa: CASNHPVQGAYGYTF
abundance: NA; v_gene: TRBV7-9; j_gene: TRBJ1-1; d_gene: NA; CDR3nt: TGTGCCAGCAGCTTTGTTTTTACTGAAGCTTTCTTT; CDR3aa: CASSFVFTEAFF
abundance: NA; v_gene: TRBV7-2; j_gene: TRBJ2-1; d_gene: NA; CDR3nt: TGTGCCAGCAGCTTAGTAGCACAGGGGGGGGACAATGAGCAGTTCTTC; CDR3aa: CASSLVAQGGDNEQFF